This is a list of T cell receptor beta chains from one sample in a study of T cell responses to AZD1222 COVID-19 vaccine. The table came from immunoSEQ multiplex PCR; TCRdb's copy has only in-frame clones and leaves some out. The sample lists some 85,000 clones; roughly nine tenths were seen once. Here the sequenced sample was peripheral blood, taken on day 0 of AZD1222 vaccination. Every receptor here comes from an adult in good health. Each CDR3 is given with its conserved first and last residue. A D gene is named only where the DNA matches it firmly. Clone size is stated in some rows and not others, as once, few, many or a class when expanded.

clone size: .
V gene: TRBV5-3
J gene: TRBJ2-7
D gene: .
CDR3 DNA: TGTGCCGGTACAAGGAGGGCCGCCCGGTACGAGCAGTACTTC
CDR3 protein: CAGTRRAARYEQYF

clone size: .
V gene: TRBV24-1
J gene: TRBJ1-5
D gene: TRBD1
CDR3 DNA: TGTGCCACCAGTGACGACAGGGATTATAGCAATCAGCCCCAGCATTTT
CDR3 protein: CATSDDRDYSNQPQHF

clone size: .
V gene: TRBV6-5
J gene: TRBJ2-3
D gene: TRBD1
CDR3 DNA: TGTGCCAGCAGTAAGGGACAGGGAATCACAGATACGCAGTATTTT
CDR3 protein: CASSKGQGITDTQYF

clone size: .
V gene: TRBV6-2/TRBV6-3
J gene: TRBJ1-1
D gene: .
CDR3 DNA: TGTGCCAGCAGCCCCCACGAGGTGAACACTGAAGCTTTCTTT
CDR3 protein: CASSPHEVNTEAFF

clone size: .
V gene: TRBV2
J gene: TRBJ2-1
D gene: .
CDR3 DNA: TGTGCCAGCAGTGAAGTTCAATCCCTTTACGATGAGCAGTTCTTC
CDR3 protein: CASSEVQSLYDEQFF

clone size: .
V gene: TRBV6-5
J gene: TRBJ1-5
D gene: TRBD1
CDR3 DNA: TGTGCCAGCAGCCGACAGGGATATAGCAATCAGCCCCAGCATTTT
CDR3 protein: CASSRQGYSNQPQHF

clone size: .
V gene: TRBV4-1
J gene: TRBJ2-5
D gene: .
CDR3 DNA: TGCGCCAGCAGCCAAGGCCAGCGGCAAGAGACCCAGTACTTC
CDR3 protein: CASSQGQRQETQYF

clone size: .
V gene: TRBV5-8
J gene: TRBJ1-4
D gene: .
CDR3 DNA: TGTGCCAGCAGCTTCAGAGCGAGGGACGAAAAACTGTTTTTT
CDR3 protein: CASSFRARDEKLFF

clone size: .
V gene: TRBV6-2/TRBV6-3
J gene: TRBJ1-5
D gene: .
CDR3 DNA: TGTGCCAGCAGTGGAGTTTCTCAGCCCCAGCATTTT
CDR3 protein: CASSGVSQPQHF

clone size: .
V gene: TRBV9
J gene: TRBJ1-2
D gene: .
CDR3 DNA: TGTGCCAGCAGCGTAGCCCAGGGGAACTATGGCTACACCTTC
CDR3 protein: CASSVAQGNYGYTF

clone size: .
V gene: TRBV6-2/TRBV6-3
J gene: TRBJ1-5
D gene: .
CDR3 DNA: TGTGCCAGCAGGTACAGAAATCAGCCCCAGCATTTT
CDR3 protein: CASRYRNQPQHF

clone size: .
V gene: TRBV10-3
J gene: TRBJ1-1
D gene: .
CDR3 DNA: TGTGCCATCAGTATAGGGGCGATCAACACTGAAGCTTTCTTT
CDR3 protein: CAISIGAINTEAFF

clone size: .
V gene: TRBV15
J gene: TRBJ1-2
D gene: TRBD1
CDR3 DNA: TGTGCCACCAGCAGAGTAGGGACAGGGGTCTATGGCTACACCTTC
CDR3 protein: CATSRVGTGVYGYTF

clone size: .
V gene: TRBV4-3
J gene: TRBJ2-5
D gene: .
CDR3 DNA: TGCGCCAGCAGCCGCGGTGAGACCCAGTACTTC
CDR3 protein: CASSRGETQYF

clone size: .
V gene: TRBV15
J gene: TRBJ2-4
D gene: .
CDR3 DNA: TGTGCCACCAGCAGCAACGGCCCGGGATACATTCAGTACTTC
CDR3 protein: CATSSNGPGYIQYF

clone size: .
V gene: TRBV5-4
J gene: TRBJ2-5
D gene: TRBD2
CDR3 DNA: TGTGCCAGCAGCCAGCGGGGGCGAGAGACCCAGTACTTC
CDR3 protein: CASSQRGRETQYF

clone size: many
V gene: TRBV6-5
J gene: TRBJ2-7
D gene: .
CDR3 DNA: TGTGCCAGCAAGACCCAATCCTACGAGCAGTACTTC
CDR3 protein: CASKTQSYEQYF

clone size: .
V gene: TRBV18
J gene: TRBJ1-6
D gene: TRBD1
CDR3 DNA: TGTGCCAGCTCACCAGAAGTTCCGGGACAGGGATTCTCACCCCTCCACTTT
CDR3 protein: CASSPEVPGQGFSPLHF

clone size: .
V gene: TRBV5-1
J gene: TRBJ2-3
D gene: .
CDR3 DNA: TGCGCCAGCAGCGGCACGGGGAGAGGAGATACGCAGTATTTT
CDR3 protein: CASSGTGRGDTQYF

clone size: few
V gene: TRBV10-2
J gene: TRBJ1-1
D gene: .
CDR3 DNA: TGCGCCAGCAGTGAGTTCAGGGGCGTGAACACTGAAGCTTTCTTT
CDR3 protein: CASSEFRGVNTEAFF

clone size: .
V gene: TRBV13
J gene: TRBJ2-5
D gene: TRBD2
CDR3 DNA: TGTGCCAGCAGCTTCGGACTAGCGGGGCGCCGGGAGACCCAGTACTTC
CDR3 protein: CASSFGLAGRRETQYF

clone size: .
V gene: TRBV10-3
J gene: TRBJ1-3
D gene: .
CDR3 DNA: TGTGCCACCTCGGAGCAAGTGGGCTCTGGAAACACCATATATTTT
CDR3 protein: CATSEQVGSGNTIYF

clone size: .
V gene: TRBV19
J gene: TRBJ1-5
D gene: .
CDR3 DNA: TGTGCCAGTCTCAACCTCGATCGCAATCAGCCCCAGCATTTT
CDR3 protein: CASLNLDRNQPQHF

clone size: once
V gene: TRBV6-2/TRBV6-3
J gene: TRBJ1-2
D gene: .
CDR3 DNA: TGTGCCAGCAGTTACGGACGGGGCTACACCTTC
CDR3 protein: CASSYGRGYTF

clone size: .
V gene: TRBV24-1
J gene: TRBJ2-2
D gene: .
CDR3 DNA: TGTGCCACCAGTGGCAGGTCGAACACCGGGGAGCTGTTTTTT
CDR3 protein: CATSGRSNTGELFF

clone size: .
V gene: TRBV9
J gene: TRBJ2-5
D gene: TRBD2
CDR3 DNA: TGTGCCAGCAGCGTATCCCCGGGACTAGCGGGGGGGCCTTTAGAGACCCAGTACTTC
CDR3 protein: CASSVSPGLAGGPLETQYF

clone size: .
V gene: TRBV25-1
J gene: TRBJ2-7
D gene: TRBD1
CDR3 DNA: TGTGCCAGCAGTCCCCGGGACAGGGCCGGCCACGAGCAGTACTTC
CDR3 protein: CASSPRDRAGHEQYF

clone size: .
V gene: TRBV10-3
J gene: TRBJ2-1
D gene: TRBD2
CDR3 DNA: TGTGCCATAGGGGCTAGCGGGAGGTATGAGCAGTTCTTC
CDR3 protein: CAIGASGRYEQFF

clone size: .
V gene: TRBV5-1
J gene: TRBJ1-3
D gene: .
CDR3 DNA: TGCGCCAGCAGCTTGGCGGGGCAGGGAGGCACCATATATTTT
CDR3 protein: CASSLAGQGGTIYF

clone size: .
V gene: TRBV5-1
J gene: TRBJ1-5
D gene: .
CDR3 DNA: TGCGCCAGCAGCTTGTCCCCGACGCGGGGTGGTCGCAATCAGCCCCAGCATTTT
CDR3 protein: CASSLSPTRGGRNQPQHF

clone size: .
V gene: TRBV5-1
J gene: TRBJ2-3
D gene: TRBD2
CDR3 DNA: TGCGCCAGCAGCTTGGCCCAAACTAGCGGTAGCACAGATACGCAGTATTTT
CDR3 protein: CASSLAQTSGSTDTQYF

clone size: .
V gene: TRBV5-1
J gene: TRBJ2-1
D gene: .
CDR3 DNA: TGCGCCAGCAGATTCCAGGGGAACAATGAGCAGTTCTTC
CDR3 protein: CASRFQGNNEQFF

clone size: once
V gene: TRBV6-1
J gene: TRBJ1-4
D gene: TRBD1
CDR3 DNA: TGTGCCAGCAGTGAAGCAGCGGGACAGGGTGTAGGAAAACTGTTTTTT
CDR3 protein: CASSEAAGQGVGKLFF

clone size: .
V gene: TRBV7-2
J gene: TRBJ1-1
D gene: TRBD1
CDR3 DNA: TGTGCCAGCAGCTTTACTGGGACAGGGGGTTACACTGAAGCTTTCTTT
CDR3 protein: CASSFTGTGGYTEAFF

clone size: .
V gene: TRBV30
J gene: TRBJ1-2
D gene: .
CDR3 DNA: TGTGCTAATTCTGGGAAGTGGGATGGCTACACCTTC
CDR3 protein: CANSGKWDGYTF

clone size: .
V gene: TRBV7-3
J gene: TRBJ1-2
D gene: TRBD1
CDR3 DNA: TGTGCCAGCAGCCACGACAGGACAGGGTCCCATGGCTACACCTTC
CDR3 protein: CASSHDRTGSHGYTF

clone size: .
V gene: TRBV7-9
J gene: TRBJ2-1
D gene: .
CDR3 DNA: TGTGCCAGCAGCCTATTAGTTGGCAATGAGCAGTTCTTC
CDR3 protein: CASSLLVGNEQFF

clone size: .
V gene: TRBV5-8
J gene: TRBJ2-3
D gene: .
CDR3 DNA: TGTGCCAGCAGCTTGGTTTATATACGCACAGATACGCAGTATTTT
CDR3 protein: CASSLVYIRTDTQYF

clone size: few
V gene: TRBV7-9
J gene: TRBJ2-1
D gene: TRBD2
CDR3 DNA: TGTGCCAGCAGCCCCCGGGGGGGGGACTCCTACAATGAGCAGTTCTTC
CDR3 protein: CASSPRGGDSYNEQFF

clone size: .
V gene: TRBV2
J gene: TRBJ1-3
D gene: .
CDR3 DNA: TGTGCCAGCAAATCCCGGGGTGCTGGAAACACCATATATTTT
CDR3 protein: CASKSRGAGNTIYF

clone size: .
V gene: TRBV28
J gene: TRBJ1-2
D gene: .
CDR3 DNA: TGTGCCAGCAGTTTATGGGGCAGGGCCAACTATGGCTACACCTTC
CDR3 protein: CASSLWGRANYGYTF

clone size: .
V gene: TRBV6-5
J gene: TRBJ2-7
D gene: .
CDR3 DNA: TGTGCCAGCAGTTACTCGGACACCTACTCCTACGAGCAGTACTTC
CDR3 protein: CASSYSDTYSYEQYF

clone size: .
V gene: TRBV2
J gene: TRBJ2-7
D gene: .
CDR3 DNA: TGTGCCAGCCTGCCCAGGGGGGAAAACGAGCAGTACTTC
CDR3 protein: CASLPRGENEQYF

clone size: .
V gene: TRBV9
J gene: TRBJ2-7
D gene: TRBD2
CDR3 DNA: TGTGCCAGCAGCGTCGGATTAGCGGGAATCGAGCAGTACTTC
CDR3 protein: CASSVGLAGIEQYF

clone size: .
V gene: TRBV19
J gene: TRBJ2-2
D gene: TRBD2
CDR3 DNA: TGTGCCAGTAGTTACGGACTAGCGGGGGGGCGGAACACCGGGGAGCTGTTTTTT
CDR3 protein: CASSYGLAGGRNTGELFF

clone size: .
V gene: TRBV23-1
J gene: TRBJ2-3
D gene: TRBD1
CDR3 DNA: TGCGCCAGCAGTCCTAAGGACAGGGGATATAGACATACGCAGTATTTT
CDR3 protein: CASSPKDRGYRHTQYF

clone size: few
V gene: TRBV7-2
J gene: TRBJ2-2
D gene: .
CDR3 DNA: TGTGCCAGCAGCAAAGACTCGAACACCGGGGAGCTGTTTTTT
CDR3 protein: CASSKDSNTGELFF

clone size: .
V gene: TRBV19
J gene: TRBJ1-1
D gene: .
CDR3 DNA: TGTGCCAGTAAAGGACAAGGGAGGGACACTGAAGCTTTCTTT
CDR3 protein: CASKGQGRDTEAFF

clone size: .
V gene: TRBV2
J gene: TRBJ1-2
D gene: .
CDR3 DNA: TGTGCCAGCTCTGAGGTTGACTATGGCTACACCTTC
CDR3 protein: CASSEVDYGYTF

clone size: .
V gene: TRBV27
J gene: TRBJ2-6
D gene: .
CDR3 DNA: TGTGCCAGCCGGAGCCTCGGTTTTGGGGCCAACGTCCTGACTTTC
CDR3 protein: CASRSLGFGANVLTF

clone size: .
V gene: TRBV27
J gene: TRBJ2-1
D gene: TRBD2
CDR3 DNA: TGTGCCAGCAGTTTTCTTGCGGGAGCAGAGCAGTTCTTC
CDR3 protein: CASSFLAGAEQFF

clone size: .
V gene: TRBV9
J gene: TRBJ1-1
D gene: TRBD1
CDR3 DNA: TGTGCCAGCAGCTTTTTCCGGGACAGGCCCAACACTGAAGCTTTCTTT
CDR3 protein: CASSFFRDRPNTEAFF

clone size: .
V gene: TRBV19
J gene: TRBJ1-4
D gene: TRBD1
CDR3 DNA: TGTGCCAGTAGTGTGACAGGGGGCCTCGGGACTAATGAAAAACTGTTTTTT
CDR3 protein: CASSVTGGLGTNEKLFF

clone size: .
V gene: TRBV6-5
J gene: TRBJ1-5
D gene: .
CDR3 DNA: TGTGCCAGCAGCAGGGGAAGCAATCAGCCCCAGCATTTT
CDR3 protein: CASSRGSNQPQHF

clone size: once
V gene: TRBV5-4
J gene: TRBJ1-2
D gene: .
CDR3 DNA: TGTGCCAGCAGCTTGGGTTCGACTACAGCTAACTATGGCTACACCTTC
CDR3 protein: CASSLGSTTANYGYTF